This T cell receptor beta chain was recorded in a study of cytomegalovirus exposure and HLA in healthy donors. Study outcomes and limitations: The HLA-A and HLA-B alleles of most subjects were reportedly predicted accurately from TCR beta sequences. Earlier analysis looked at TCR beta V segments, and most were productive about 90% or about 30% of the time.

In the PCR, 60 Vbeta and 13 Jbeta primers were used. Under the authors' procedure: In a later analysis, of some 80 million unique beta chains, roughly 9.9 million appeared in at least two donors. Some clones are missing from TCRdb's copy, which holds only in-frame ones; the method was immunoSEQ multiplex PCR. V, J and clone size were drawn from that table, and D and trimming were deduced from the DNA. Of roughly 190,000 clones in the sample, 79% were seen once. In the case of this clone: Its antigen is undetermined.

The junction had 7 bases not matched to a gene; V was cut back by 5 bases and J by 3 bases. This CDR3 is built from 15 residues. CDR1 and CDR2 from the germline V gene are MNHNY and SVGAGI (reference sequence). The J gene is TRBJ2-3, the V gene TRBV6-6; 8 bases are a match to TRBD1. The sequence came from a girl between 10 and 17 years old in good health and CMV-seropositive. Sequencing input: PBMCs. CDR3 bases: TGTGCCAGCAGTAGGGGGACAGGTGGGACAGATACGCAGTATTTT. This translates into CASSRGTGGTDTQYF.